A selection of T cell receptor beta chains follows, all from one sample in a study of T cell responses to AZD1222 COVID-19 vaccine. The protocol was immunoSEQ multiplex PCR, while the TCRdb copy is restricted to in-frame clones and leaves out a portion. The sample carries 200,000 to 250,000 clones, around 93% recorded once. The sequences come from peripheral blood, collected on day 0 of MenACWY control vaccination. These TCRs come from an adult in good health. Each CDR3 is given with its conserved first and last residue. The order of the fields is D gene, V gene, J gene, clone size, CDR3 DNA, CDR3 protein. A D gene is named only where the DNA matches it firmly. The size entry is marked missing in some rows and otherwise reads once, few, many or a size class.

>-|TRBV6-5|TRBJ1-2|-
TGTGCCAGCAGTTACTCAGGTCGTAACTATGGCTACACCTTC
CASSYSGRNYGYTF
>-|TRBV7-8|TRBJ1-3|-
TGTGCCAGCAGCCGAAATCAAGCGGCAGGGAACCCCTCTGGAAACACCATATATTTT
CASSRNQAAGNPSGNTIYF
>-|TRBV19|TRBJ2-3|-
TGTGCCAGTACCGAAACGTTCGCAGGGGGGGCGGCAGATACGCAGTATTTT
CASTETFAGGAADTQYF
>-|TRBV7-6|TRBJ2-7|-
TGTGCCAGCAGCTTTGGACGTACAGGTTCTCTGGCCGAGCAGTACTTC
CASSFGRTGSLAEQYF
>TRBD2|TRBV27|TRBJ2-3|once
TGTGCCAGCAGTTCCTATCGGACTAGCGGGGGCACAGATACGCAGTATTTT
CASSSYRTSGGTDTQYF
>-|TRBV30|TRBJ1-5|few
TGTGCCTGGACGGGGGATAGCAATCAGCCCCAGCATTTT
CAWTGDSNQPQHF
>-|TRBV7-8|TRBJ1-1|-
TGTGCCAGCAGGAAGACGGGGGGTACGCTCATGAACACTGAAGCTTTCTTT
CASRKTGGTLMNTEAFF
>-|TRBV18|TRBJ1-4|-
TGTGCCAGCTCACCACTGGAAGAGAGTGAAAAACTGTTTTTT
CASSPLEESEKLFF
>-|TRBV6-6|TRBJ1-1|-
TGTGCCAGCAGTTCGGGACGGACCAACTTCGAAGCTTTCTTT
CASSSGRTNFEAFF
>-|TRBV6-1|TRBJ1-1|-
TGTGCCAGCAGTGAAGCGCTTAACACAGGGACTGAAGCTTTCTTT
CASSEALNTGTEAFF
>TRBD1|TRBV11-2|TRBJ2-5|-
TGTGCCAGCAGCTTAGGACAGGGAATCTTCCGGGAGACCCAGTACTTC
CASSLGQGIFRETQYF
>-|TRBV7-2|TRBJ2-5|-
TGTGCCAGCAGCCCCCAACCGGGACCTCAAGAGACCCAGTACTTC
CASSPQPGPQETQYF
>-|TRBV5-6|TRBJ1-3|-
TGTGCCAGCAGCCTCCTCTCTGGAAACACCATATATTTT
CASSLLSGNTIYF
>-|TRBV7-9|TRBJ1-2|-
TGTGCCAGCAGCCAAACAGGGCAGGATGGCTACACCTTC
CASSQTGQDGYTF
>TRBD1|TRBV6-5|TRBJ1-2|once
TGTGCCAGCAGTTACCGGGGCAGGGGGTATGGCTACACCTTC
CASSYRGRGYGYTF
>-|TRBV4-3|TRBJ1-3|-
TGCGCCAGCAGCCAAGGGGGGGCTGGAAACACCATATATTTT
CASSQGGAGNTIYF
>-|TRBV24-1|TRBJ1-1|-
TGTGCCACCCATAGCCAAGCTTTCTTT
CATHSQAFF
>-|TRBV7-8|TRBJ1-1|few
TGTGCCAGCAGCTTAGAAGGCCTGGGGAACACTGAAGCTTTCTTT
CASSLEGLGNTEAFF
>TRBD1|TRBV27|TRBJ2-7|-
TGTGCCAGCAGTCACGGGACAGCCTACGAGCAGTACTTC
CASSHGTAYEQYF
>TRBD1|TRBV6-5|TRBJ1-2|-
TGTGCCAGCAGGCGGACAGGGGGCAACTATGGCTACACCTTC
CASRRTGGNYGYTF
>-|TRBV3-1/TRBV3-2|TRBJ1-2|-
TGTGCCAGCAGCCCCCCGAGTAACTATGGCTACACCTTC
CASSPPSNYGYTF
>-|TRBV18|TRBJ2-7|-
TGTGCCAGCTCACCGACGGTGGCCTACGAGCAGTACTTC
CASSPTVAYEQYF
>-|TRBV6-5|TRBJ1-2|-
TGTGCCAGCAGTTACTCCGGCAGCCCCGATGGCTACACCTTC
CASSYSGSPDGYTF
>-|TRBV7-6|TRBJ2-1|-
TGTGCCAGCAGCTTAGCAGAGCGTTATGAGCAGTTCTTC
CASSLAERYEQFF
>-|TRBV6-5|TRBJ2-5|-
TGTGCCAGCAGGAGTTCCCTGGAGACCCAGTACTTC
CASRSSLETQYF
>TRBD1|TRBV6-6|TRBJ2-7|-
TGTGCCAGCAGTTGGACAGGCAACAACGAGCAGTACTTC
CASSWTGNNEQYF
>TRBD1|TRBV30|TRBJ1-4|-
TGTGCCTGGAGTGCCCCAGGGGGCAGACATGAAAAACTGTTTTTT
CAWSAPGGRHEKLFF
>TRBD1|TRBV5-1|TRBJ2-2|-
TGCGCCAGCAGCTCCGCAAGGACAGGGGGCGGACTCGGGGAGCTGTTTTTT
CASSSARTGGGLGELFF
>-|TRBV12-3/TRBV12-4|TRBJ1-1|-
TGTGCCAGCAGTATACAGGGTGGTGAAGCTTTCTTT
CASSIQGGEAFF
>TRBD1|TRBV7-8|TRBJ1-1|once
TGTGCCAGCAGCCCGGGACAGGGTATCGCTGAAGCTTTCTTT
CASSPGQGIAEAFF
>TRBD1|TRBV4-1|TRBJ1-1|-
TGCGCCAGTAAAGGGGGCAAATCGGTCGGGGACACTGAAGCTTTCTTT
CASKGGKSVGDTEAFF
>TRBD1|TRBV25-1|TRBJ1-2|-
TGTGCCAGAGGCCTCCGGAGACAGGGGAGATATGGCTACACCTTC
CARGLRRQGRYGYTF
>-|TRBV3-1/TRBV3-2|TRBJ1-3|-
TGTGCCAGCAGCCTACAGGGCTCTGGAAACACCATATATTTT
CASSLQGSGNTIYF
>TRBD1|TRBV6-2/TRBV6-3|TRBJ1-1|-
TGTGCCAGCAGTGTACAGGGGAGGGTCGCTGAAGCTTTCTTT
CASSVQGRVAEAFF
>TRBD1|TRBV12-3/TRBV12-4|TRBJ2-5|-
TGTGCCAGCAGGGGGGACAGGGAACAGACCCAGTACTTC
CASRGDREQTQYF
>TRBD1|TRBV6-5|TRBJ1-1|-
TGTGCCAGCAGGCCTAGGACAGGTCCCAACACTGAAGCTTTCTTT
CASRPRTGPNTEAFF
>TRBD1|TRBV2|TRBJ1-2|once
TGTGCCAGCAGTGCTCCCCCCGGGACAGGGGGCGCGGGGGACTATGGCTACACCTTC
CASSAPPGTGGAGDYGYTF
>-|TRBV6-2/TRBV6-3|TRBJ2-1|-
TGTGCCAGCAGTTCACTGAGCTCCTACAATGAGCAGTTCTTC
CASSSLSSYNEQFF
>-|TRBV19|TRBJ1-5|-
TGTGCCAGTAGTATTACGACCACCTATAGCAATCAGCCCCAGCATTTT
CASSITTTYSNQPQHF
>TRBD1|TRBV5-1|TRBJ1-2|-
TGCGCCAGCAGGAGGACCGGACAGGGCCTCTATGGCTACACCTTC
CASRRTGQGLYGYTF
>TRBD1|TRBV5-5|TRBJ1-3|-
TGTGCCAGCAGCGCGGGACAGCTATATGGAAACACCATATATTTT
CASSAGQLYGNTIYF
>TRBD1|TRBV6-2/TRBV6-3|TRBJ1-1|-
TGTGCCAGCAGTTACTCCTGGGACAGGGTGGTGAACACTGAAGCTTTCTTT
CASSYSWDRVVNTEAFF
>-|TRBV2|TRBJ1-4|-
TGTGCCAGCAGTGAAGAACGGGGGCTTAATGAAAAACTGTTTTTT
CASSEERGLNEKLFF
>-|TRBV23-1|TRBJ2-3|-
TGCGCCAGCAGTCAAATAGATATAAAGGCTACCCCTAGCACAGATACGCAGTATTTT
CASSQIDIKATPSTDTQYF